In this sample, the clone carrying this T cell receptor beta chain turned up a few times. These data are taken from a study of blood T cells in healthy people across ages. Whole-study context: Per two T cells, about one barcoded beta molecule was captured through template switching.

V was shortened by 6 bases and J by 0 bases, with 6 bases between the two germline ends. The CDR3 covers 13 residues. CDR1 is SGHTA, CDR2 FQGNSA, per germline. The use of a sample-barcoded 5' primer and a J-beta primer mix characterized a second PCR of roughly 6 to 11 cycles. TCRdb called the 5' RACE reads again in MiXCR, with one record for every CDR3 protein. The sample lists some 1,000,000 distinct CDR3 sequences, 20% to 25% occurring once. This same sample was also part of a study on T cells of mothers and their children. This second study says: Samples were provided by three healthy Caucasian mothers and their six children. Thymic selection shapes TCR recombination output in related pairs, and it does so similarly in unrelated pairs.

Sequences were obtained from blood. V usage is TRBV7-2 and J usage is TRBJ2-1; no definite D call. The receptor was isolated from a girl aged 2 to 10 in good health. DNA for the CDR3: TGTGCCAGCAGGCCAAGCTCCTACAATGAGCAGTTCTTC. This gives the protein CASRPSSYNEQFF.